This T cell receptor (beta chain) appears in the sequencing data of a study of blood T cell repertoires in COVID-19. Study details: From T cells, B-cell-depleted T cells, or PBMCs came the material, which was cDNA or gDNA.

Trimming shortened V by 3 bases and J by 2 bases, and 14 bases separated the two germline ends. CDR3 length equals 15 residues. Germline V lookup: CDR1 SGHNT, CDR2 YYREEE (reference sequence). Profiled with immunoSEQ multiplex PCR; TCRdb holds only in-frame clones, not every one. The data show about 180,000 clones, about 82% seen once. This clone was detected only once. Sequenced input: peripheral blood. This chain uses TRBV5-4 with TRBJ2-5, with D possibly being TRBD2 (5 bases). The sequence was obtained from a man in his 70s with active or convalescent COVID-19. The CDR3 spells CASSSHGRAQETQYF. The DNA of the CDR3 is TGTGCCAGCAGCTCCCATGGGCGGGCGCAAGAGACCCAGTACTTC.